The 14 T cell receptor beta chains below were found in one sample sequenced in a study of cytomegalovirus exposure and HLA in healthy donors (TCRdb year 2017). The library was produced with the immunoSEQ multiplex PCR assay. The table was pulled from immuneACCESS by TCRdb, which kept in-frame rearrangements only. Such tables lose some clones; where checked, under half of the loss comes from unresolved V genes, and the rest has no known cause. This sample lists about 130,000 clones; around 94% were detected once. In total, the top ten clones hold roughly 1.3% of the sample. Sequencing was performed on PBMCs. The receptor source for this set is a woman under 30 in good health and CMV-seronegative.

The V gene is TRBV12-5, the J gene TRBJ2-7; tentative D call: TRBD2 (6 bases). V lost 5 bases and J 8 bases, leaving 10 bases between the germline ends. This CDR3 is built from 11 residues. The V gene's germline CDR1 is LGHNT and CDR2 FRNRAP. The CDR3 DNA reads TGTGCTAGTGGTAATGGACTAAAGCAGTACTTC. The encoded protein is CASGNGLKQYF.

CDR3 residues: CASGDGQSYEQYF. For the CDR3, the DNA is TGTGCCAGCGGAGATGGACAGTCCTACGAGCAGTACTTC. The chain links TRBV2 to TRBJ2-7; maybe TRBD1 (6 bases). The CDR3 covers 13 residues. V lost 8 bases and J lost 1, with 12 bases in between. CDR1 and CDR2 from the germline V gene are SNHLY and FYNNEI.

The V gene is TRBV30, the J gene TRBJ1-2; 12 positions agree with TRBD1. V gave up 3 bases and J gave up 2 bases; unmatched junction bases: 1. There are 14 residues in the CDR3. The V gene's germline CDR1 is GTSNPN and CDR2 SVGIG (reference sequence). The CDR3 sequence is CAWRGQGANYGYTF. Written as DNA, the CDR3 is TGTGCCTGGAGGGGACAGGGGGCAAACTATGGCTACACCTTC.

The chain employs TRBV30 and TRBJ1-5; 7 positions match TRBD1. V lost 2 bases, J lost 5 bases, and 9 bases stayed unmatched. The CDR3 length is 15 residues. The germline V gene encodes CDR1 GTSNPN and CDR2 SVGIG (reference sequence). Written as DNA, the CDR3 is TGTGCCTGGAGTAAGGGGGCGGTCCTCGATCAGCCCCAGCATTTT. Residues: CAWSKGAVLDQPQHF.

The chain employs TRBV19 and TRBJ1-5; weak D call: TRBD1 (6 bases). The CDR3 loop spans 13 amino acids. Trimming stripped 7 bases from V and 4 bases from J, with 11 bases between. The V gene's germline CDR1 is LNHDA and CDR2 SQIVND (reference sequence). DNA of the CDR3: TGTGCCAGTAATGGGGGCAGAAATCAGCCCCAGCATTTT. Translation gives CASNGGRNQPQHF.

The V gene is TRBV7-2, the J gene TRBJ1-1; no reliable D call. With 2 bases removed from V and 0 bases from J, the gap between germline ends came to 4 bases. This CDR3 spans 13 amino acids. Germline assignment: CDR1 SGHTA and CDR2 FQGNSA. CDR3 sequence: CASSLYMNTEAFF. CDR3 coding DNA: TGTGCCAGCAGCTTATATATGAACACTGAAGCTTTCTTT.

The chain joins TRBV7-9 to TRBJ2-1; D is ambiguous. CDR3 length: 12 amino acids. Per germline, CDR1 SEHNR and CDR2 FQNEAQ (reference sequence). Trimming pared 5 bases from V and 10 bases from J, leaving 12 bases between. CDR3 sequence reads: CASSVVEEEQFF. The CDR3 DNA reads as TGTGCCAGCAGCGTAGTTGAGGAAGAGCAGTTCTTC.

The genes are TRBV10-3 and TRBJ2-7; D may be TRBD1 (5 bases). This CDR3 is 12 amino acids long. V lost 0 bases, J lost 9 bases, and 9 bases lay in between. The germline V gene has CDR1 ENHRY and CDR2 SYGVKD. The CDR3 region is CAISESTRGQYF. For the CDR3, the DNA is TGTGCCATCAGTGAGTCGACAAGGGGGCAGTACTTC.

The V call is TRBV6-5, the J call TRBJ1-2; 9 bases fit TRBD1. Germline loops: CDR1 MNHEY, CDR2 SVGAGI. CDR3 size: 14 residues. V lost 6 bases and J lost 2; bases outside the gene matches: 4. The CDR3 sequence is CASRRGTGNYGYTF. The DNA for the CDR3 is TGTGCCAGCAGACGTGGGACAGGGAACTATGGCTACACCTTC.

The chain employs TRBV6-1 and TRBJ2-1, with a possible D match to TRBD2 (6 bases). V was clipped by 3 bases and J by 0 bases, with 18 bases between them. This CDR3 comprises 18 residues. Germline CDR1 reads MNHNS; CDR2 reads SASEGT. The CDR3 sequence is CASSDLLGTVSSYNEQFF. The CDR3 DNA reads TGTGCCAGCAGTGATCTCCTAGGGACTGTTAGCTCCTACAATGAGCAGTTCTTC.

The chain recombines TRBV9 with TRBJ2-5; 8 nucleotides align to TRBD1. Germline V gene data show CDR1 as SGDLS and CDR2 as YYNGEE. This CDR3 contains 14 residues. With 1 base clipped from V and 4 bases from J, the junction kept 3 bases outside the gene matches. This CDR3 reads CASSVQGARETQYF. The CDR3 nucleotides read TGTGCCAGCAGCGTACAGGGGGCAAGAGAGACCCAGTACTTC.

The chain carries TRBV5-1 and TRBJ2-7; 8 bases fit TRBD2. This CDR3 has 17 amino acids. The germline gives CDR1 SGHRS, CDR2 YFSETQ. V lost 0 bases to trimming and J lost 2 bases; unmatched junction nucleotides: 10. The CDR3 sequence is CASSLEVLAGGPYEQYF. DNA for the CDR3: TGCGCCAGCAGCTTGGAGGTTTTGGCGGGAGGCCCCTACGAGCAGTACTTC.

CDR3 coding DNA: TGTGCCAGCAGTTACCAGGACAGGGACCACTATGGCTACACCTTC. This codes for CASSYQDRDHYGYTF. The chain carries TRBV6-5 and TRBJ1-2; TRBD1 matches 8 bases. Losses at the gene ends were 2 bases for V and 3 bases for J; bases not matched to a gene: 5. Germline values: CDR1 MNHEY, CDR2 SVGAGI. This CDR3 spans 15 amino acids.

The rearrangement joins TRBV2 to TRBJ2-1; D is ambiguous. Between the trimmed V and J ends, which lost 3 bases and 6 bases, there was a span of 6 bases. Germline V CDR1 and CDR2: SNHLY, FYNNEI. This CDR3 spans 12 amino acids. This CDR3 is CASSDVLNEQFF. CDR3 DNA: TGTGCCAGCAGTGACGTTCTCAATGAGCAGTTCTTC.